The present T cell receptor (beta chain) was sequenced within a study of T-cell memory formation after mild COVID-19. Background on the study: The two donors had largely donor-specific TCR clusters.

A note on this clonotype: Its antigen remains unidentified.

Researchers used 5'RACE with constant-segment primers to make TCR alpha and TCR beta cDNA libraries that carry sample barcodes and UMIs. TCRdb re-derived calls from the 5' RACE reads in MiXCR, one entry per CDR3 protein. The sample yields 350,000 to 450,000 distinct CDR3 sequences, roughly 20% seen once. Study conclusions and caveats: There was a balanced CD4/CD8 profile in clones contracting day 15 to 85, and later expanders leaned CD4+. Pre-infection memory harbored some responding clones, suggesting cross-reactive memory joined.

The TCR originated in an adult woman who had mild COVID-19 (a few samples of this study predate the infection). Cell type and time point are not known. The sequencing input was PBMCs or a T cell subset sorted from them (not recorded which).

CDR3 region: CASSQESRRGVLWSTDTQYF. The DNA of the CDR3 is TGTGCCAGCAGCCAAGAGTCCCGGAGGGGGGTTTTGTGGAGCACAGATACGCAGTATTTT. The rearrangement joins TRBV3-1 to TRBJ2-3, with D possibly called TRBD1 or TRBD2 (6 bases each). This CDR3 is 20 amino acids long. Trimming pared 0 bases from V and 0 bases from J, leaving 22 bases between. Germline V lookup: CDR1 LGHDT, CDR2 YNNKEL (reference sequence).